The 16 T cell receptor beta chains reported below all come from one sample, sequenced in a study of human T cells and chemical hapten exposure. Described time point: patch test 2, 6 weeks after DPC sensitization. This sample's treatment: therapeutic diphenylcyclopropenone sensitization with weekly scalp DPC. TCRdb reprocessed the RACE reads with MiXCR, giving one entry per CDR3 protein. Of roughly 150,000 distinct CDR3 sequences in the sample, around 11% were seen once. The sample was whole blood, taken in connection with sensitization to the hapten diphenylcyclopropenone (DPC). These receptors were taken from a woman in her forties or fifties with alopecia areata. Some clones in this sample may be carry-over from other donors' samples.

The chain combines TRBV20-1 with TRBJ2-2; D is uncertain. Germline lookup yields CDR1 DFQATT and CDR2 SNEGSKA (reference sequence). Trimming removed 1 base at V and 7 bases at J, with 13 bases between. This CDR3 contains 14 residues. The CDR3 DNA follows: TGCAGTGCTAGAGTCGGGCTGACTCACGGGGAGCTGTTTTTT. The encoded protein is CSARVGLTHGELFF.

This clonotype was picked up a small number of times. The chain is built from TRBV5-4 and TRBJ2-1, with 10 bases aligning to TRBD2. Germline trimming cut 4 bases from V and 5 bases from J; bases unmatched to any gene: 9. CDR1 and CDR2 from the germline V gene are SGHNT and YYREEE (reference sequence). CDR3 length: 16 residues. The CDR3 DNA is TGTGCCAGCAGCCCGAGCTTAGCGGGAGGACACAATGAGCAGTTCTTC. It codes for CASSPSLAGGHNEQFF.

This clonotype was observed a handful of times. The V call is TRBV4-3, the J call TRBJ1-4; D ambiguous. The germline V and J ends were trimmed by 1 base and 7 bases, with 16 bases remaining between them. CDR1 LGHNA and CDR2 YSLEER come from the germline V gene. The CDR3 has 16 amino acids. Here the CDR3 reads CASSQGLVVGGEKLFF. As DNA, the CDR3 is TGCGCCAGCAGCCAAGGGTTGGTAGTTGGTGGTGAAAAACTGTTTTTT.

This clonotype was observed at least ten times. The genes are TRBV7-8 and TRBJ2-6; D is unclear. Germline V CDR1 and CDR2: SGHVS, FQNEAQ. V shed 3 bases and J shed 4 bases, with 10 bases lying between them. The CDR3 is made up of 15 amino acids. The CDR3 loop is CASSFSSSGANVLTF. Here the CDR3 DNA reads TGTGCCAGCAGCTTCTCGTCCTCAGGGGCCAACGTCCTGACTTTC.

This clonotype was seen only a few times. The chain carries TRBV5-4 and TRBJ2-1, with 13 bases fitting TRBD2. The J segment lost 4 bases and the V segment lost 5 bases, leaving 6 bases of the junction unmatched. The CDR3 sequence is 16 residues long. CDR1 is SGHNT, CDR2 YYREEE, per germline (reference sequence). The CDR3 nucleotides read TGTGCCAGCAGTCCCGGACTAGCGGGAGTATACAATGAGCAGTTCTTC. Its protein product is CASSPGLAGVYNEQFF.

The sample holds a few counts of this clonotype. In DNA form, the CDR3 reads TGCAGTGCTAGAACCCGGGGGGACAACTATGGCTACACCTTC. It is translated as CSARTRGDNYGYTF. The V call is TRBV20-1, the J call TRBJ1-2, with D maybe TRBD1 (5 bases). V gave up 2 bases and J gave up 2 bases, with 12 bases separating them. Germline V gives CDR1 DFQATT, CDR2 SNEGSKA (reference sequence). This CDR3 is built from 14 residues.

The chain links TRBV6-2 or TRBV6-3 to TRBJ1-1; a weak D match, TRBD1 (6 bases). Trimming removed 8 bases from V and 0 bases from J, with 16 bases in between. Germline lookup yields CDR1 MNHEY and CDR2 SVGEGT. This CDR3 is 15 amino acids long. The CDR3 protein is CASRRATGLNTEAFF. DNA of the CDR3: TGTGCCAGCCGGCGGGCAACAGGGCTGAACACTGAAGCTTTCTTT.

The chain employs TRBV7-9 and TRBJ1-2; TRBD1 is a possible D gene (5 bases). From germline, CDR1 is SEHNR and CDR2 FQNEAQ (reference sequence). This CDR3 spans 13 amino acids. Trimming took 4 bases from V and 4 from J, leaving 10 bases between them. As DNA, the CDR3 is TGTGCCAGCAGCTCCCAGGGTCTCTATGGCTACACCTTC. Amino acids: CASSSQGLYGYTF.

This chain links TRBV12-3 or TRBV12-4 with TRBJ1-6, with D hard to call. The CDR3 extends over 13 amino acids. The V end lost 3 bases, the J end lost 7 bases, and 7 bases lay between the germline ends. The CDR3 coding sequence is TGTGCCAGCAGTTTCGACCCGAATTCACCCCTCCACTTT. The encoded protein is CASSFDPNSPLHF.

The table lists this clonotype with a few counts. This chain connects TRBV3-1 to TRBJ1-4, with D possibly TRBD1 on 6 matching bases. CDR1 is LGHDT and CDR2 is YNNKEL in the germline V gene (reference sequence). Trimming removed 2 bases from V and 4 bases from J, with 17 bases in between. This CDR3 has 17 residues. CDR3 in amino acids: CASSQWGAGPFNEKLFF. DNA of the CDR3: TGTGCCAGCAGCCAATGGGGGGCAGGCCCCTTTAATGAAAAACTGTTTTTT.

The V call is TRBV9, the J call TRBJ1-6, with D hard to call. V shed 2 bases and J shed 5 bases, with 14 bases lying between them. CDR3 length: 16 amino acids. CDR1 is SGDLS and CDR2 is YYNGEE in the germline V gene. This CDR3 reads CASSVGGQNNNSPLHF. CDR3 nucleotide sequence: TGTGCCAGCAGCGTTGGAGGGCAGAACAATAATTCACCCCTCCACTTT.

This chain uses TRBV5-1 with TRBJ2-1; D possibly corresponds to TRBD2 (5 bases). CDR3 size: 17 residues. Germline V lookup: CDR1 SGHRS, CDR2 YFSETQ. V was pared by 0 bases and J by 0 bases, with 13 bases between. The DNA of the CDR3 is TGCGCCAGCAGCTTGGATCGAGGGTTAAGCTCCTACAATGAGCAGTTCTTC. This codes for CASSLDRGLSSYNEQFF.

V and J are TRBV20-1 and TRBJ2-1; TRBD2 agrees at 8 bases. Germline trimming cut 6 bases from V and 1 base from J; bases unmatched to any gene: 8. The CDR3 spans 15 residues. The germline CDR1 and CDR2 sequences are DFQATT and SNEGSKA (reference sequence). CDR3 residues: CSAPGTRHSYNEQFF. CDR3 nucleotide sequence: TGCAGTGCGCCGGGGACTAGACATTCCTACAATGAGCAGTTCTTC.

This clonotype appeared many times. CDR3 DNA: TGTGCCAGCAGTTCAATTCAGGGGGCCTCAGATACGCAGTATTTT. Translated: CASSSIQGASDTQYF. The chain uses TRBV12-3 or TRBV12-4 and TRBJ2-3; 8 bases agree with TRBD1. The V gene end was trimmed by 4 bases and the J gene end by 4 bases; junction bases not matched to a gene: 7. This CDR3 spans 15 amino acids.

This clonotype came up a few times. CDR3 coding DNA: TGTGCCATCAGTGGGGGTCAAGCGGGAGGGCGAGTTGAGCAGTTCTTC. Amino acid sequence: CAISGGQAGGRVEQFF. V gene TRBV10-3 combines with J gene TRBJ2-1; 10 positions match TRBD2. The CDR3 loop spans 16 amino acids. V shed 4 bases and J 9 bases; nucleotides not matched to a gene: 12. Germline CDR1 and CDR2: ENHRY and SYGVKD.

In its sample, this clonotype was seen a few times. V usage is TRBV3-1 and J usage is TRBJ2-7; D is possibly TRBD2 (5 bases). V lost 4 bases and J 2 bases, leaving 12 bases between the germline ends. CDR1 is LGHDT and CDR2 is YNNKEL in the germline V gene (reference sequence). The CDR3 sequence is 14 residues long. In DNA, the CDR3 is TGTGCCAGCAGCCCCTTTGGGCGGGCCTACGAGCAGTACTTC. Residues: CASSPFGRAYEQYF.